A single sample is the source of the 9 T cell receptor beta chains below, sequenced in a study of blood T cell repertoires in COVID-19. Sequencing used immunoSEQ multiplex PCR; TCRdb keeps in-frame clones, though not all of them. The sample yields more than 95,000 clones, around 81% seen once. Sequencing used peripheral blood. Source of these receptors: a woman aged 70-85 years with acute or convalescent COVID-19.

On this clone itself: The junction shows a germline mismatch at one end, possibly a read error. This rearrangement joins TRBV4-3 to TRBJ2-1; D unclear. Germline CDR1 LGHNA, CDR2 YSLEER. The CDR3 has 15 residues. CDR3 nucleotide sequence: TGCGCCAGCAGCTACCGCTCCGCACTCCACCTTGGGCAGGTCTTC. As protein: CASSYRSALHLGQVF.

The rearrangement joins TRBV2 to TRBJ1-3; 12 bases map to TRBD1. With 7 bases clipped from V and 2 bases from J, the junction kept 15 bases outside the gene matches. Germline-derived CDR1 and CDR2 are SNHLY and FYNNEI. This CDR3 is 19 amino acids long. The CDR3 coding sequence is TGTGCCAGCACCCGGGGGACAGGGGGCTACGGGATAACTGGAAACACCATATATTTT. Protein: CASTRGTGGYGITGNTIYF.

This chain connects TRBV23-1 to TRBJ2-3; D gene ambiguous. TRBV23-1 is labeled an ORF, and its function is uncertain. Between the trimmed V and J ends, which lost 1 base and 2 bases, there was a span of 4 bases. This CDR3 is 13 amino acids long. The CDR3 coding sequence is TGCGCCAGCAGTCAATTAGACACAGATACGCAGTATTTT. Its protein product is CASSQLDTDTQYF.

The V and J genes are TRBV7-9 and TRBJ2-3, with 9 bases identical to TRBD1. Trimming at V came to 5 bases and at J to 3 bases, leaving 6 bases not matched to a gene. From germline, CDR1 is SEHNR and CDR2 FQNEAQ (reference sequence). The CDR3 is 15 amino acids. For the CDR3, the DNA is TGTGCCAGCAGCCCACAGGGGGCTTTTACAGATACGCAGTATTTT. This encodes CASSPQGAFTDTQYF.

This sequence joins TRBV27 and TRBJ1-6, with 7 bases identical to TRBD1. The CDR3 is 14 amino acids. From germline, CDR1 is MNHEY and CDR2 SMNVEV (reference sequence). The V segment lost 3 bases and the J segment 5 bases; nucleotides outside the gene matches: 1. The CDR3 DNA sequence: TGTGCCAGCAGTTTTACAGGGGATAATTCACCCCTCCACTTT. It translates to CASSFTGDNSPLHF.

This clone was seen once. V usage is TRBV30 and J usage is TRBJ1-6; D is perhaps TRBD1 (6 bases). The V end lost 2 bases, the J end lost 0 bases, and 14 bases lay between the germline ends. Germline CDR1 GTSNPN, CDR2 SVGIG (reference sequence). The CDR3 loop spans 17 amino acids. The CDR3 coding sequence is TGTGCCTGGAGTCCTACAGGGTTCTACTCCTATAATTCACCCCTCCACTTT. Protein: CAWSPTGFYSYNSPLHF.

This clone came up once. CDR3 sequence (DNA): TGCGCCAGCAGCCAAGATAGCGGGGGACCCACAGATACGCAGTATTTT. Amino acids: CASSQDSGGPTDTQYF. This rearrangement joins TRBV4-3 to TRBJ2-3, with 9 bases identical to TRBD2. The CDR3 totals 16 residues. CDR1 is LGHNA and CDR2 is YSLEER in the germline V gene. Losses at the gene ends were 0 bases for V and 2 bases for J; bases not matched to a gene: 3.

The chain uses TRBV6-5 and TRBJ2-7, with D uncertain. Trimming shortened V by 6 bases and J by 0 bases, and 12 bases separated the two germline ends. The CDR3 is 14 amino acids. Per germline, CDR1 MNHEY and CDR2 SVGAGI. The CDR3 DNA is TGTGCCAGCAGGGCCCCGTTTACCTCCTACGAGCAGTACTTC. Translation gives CASRAPFTSYEQYF.

This chain connects TRBV9 to TRBJ2-5, with 9 nucleotides matching TRBD1. The germline V gene encodes CDR1 SGDLS and CDR2 YYNGEE. The CDR3 runs to 14 residues. V lost 4 bases, J lost 4 bases, and 5 bases stayed unmatched. CDR3 sequence: CASSKQGARETQYF. The CDR3 DNA is TGTGCCAGCAGCAAACAGGGGGCGAGAGAGACCCAGTACTTC.